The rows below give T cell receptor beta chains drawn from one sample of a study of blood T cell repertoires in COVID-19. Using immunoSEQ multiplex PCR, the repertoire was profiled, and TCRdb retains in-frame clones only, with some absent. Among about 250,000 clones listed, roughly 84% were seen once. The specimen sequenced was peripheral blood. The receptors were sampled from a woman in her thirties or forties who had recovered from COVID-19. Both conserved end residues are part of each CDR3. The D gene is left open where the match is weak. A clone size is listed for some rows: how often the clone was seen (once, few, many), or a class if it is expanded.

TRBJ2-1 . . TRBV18 CASSPQGYNEQFF TGTGCCAGCTCACCACAGGGGTACAATGAGCAGTTCTTC
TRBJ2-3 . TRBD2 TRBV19 CASGTSGGGDTQYF TGTGCCAGCGGGACTAGCGGGGGGGGAGATACGCAGTATTTT
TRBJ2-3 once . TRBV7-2 CASSLAGPGHHTDTQYF TGTGCCAGCAGCTTAGCAGGGCCGGGACACCACACAGATACGCAGTATTTT
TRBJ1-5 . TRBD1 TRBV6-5 CASTQWGQGNQPQHF TGTGCCAGCACCCAATGGGGACAGGGCAATCAGCCCCAGCATTTT
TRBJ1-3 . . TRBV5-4 CASSFAGVVSGNTIYF TGTGCCAGCAGCTTTGCAGGGGTCGTCTCTGGAAACACCATATATTTT
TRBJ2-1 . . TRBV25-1 CASSDPTGIYNEQFF TGTGCCAGCAGTGATCCGACCGGGATATACAATGAGCAGTTCTTC
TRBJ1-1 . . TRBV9 CASSVAPITGSTEAFF TGTGCCAGCAGCGTAGCCCCCATTACAGGGAGCACTGAAGCTTTCTTT
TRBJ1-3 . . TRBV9 CASSVVPGQRSGNTIYF TGTGCCAGCAGCGTAGTCCCGGGACAACGCTCTGGAAACACCATATATTTT
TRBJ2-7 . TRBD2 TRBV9 CASSVGSSGISYEQYF TGTGCCAGCAGCGTAGGGTCCAGCGGGATTTCGTACGAGCAGTACTTC
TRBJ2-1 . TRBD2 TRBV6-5 CASAISGSNNEQFF TGTGCCAGCGCCATTAGCGGGAGTAACAATGAGCAGTTCTTC
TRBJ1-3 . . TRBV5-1 CASSFDRSPGNTIYF TGCGCCAGCAGCTTTGACAGGTCCCCTGGAAACACCATATATTTT
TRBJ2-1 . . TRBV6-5 CASRGAGEYNEQFF TGTGCCAGCCGAGGGGCAGGGGAGTACAATGAGCAGTTCTTC
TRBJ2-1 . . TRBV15 CATSRVYYNEQFF TGTGCCACCAGCAGAGTCTACTACAATGAGCAGTTCTTC
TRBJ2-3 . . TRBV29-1 CSKLEGSTDTQYF TGCAGCAAACTAGAAGGGAGCACAGATACGCAGTATTTT
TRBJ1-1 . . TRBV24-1 CATSRGGDTEAFF TGTGCCACCAGTCGGGGTGGGGACACTGAAGCTTTCTTT
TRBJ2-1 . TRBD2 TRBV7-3 CASSLAPLAWNEQFF TGTGCCAGCAGCTTAGCCCCACTAGCGTGGAATGAGCAGTTCTTC
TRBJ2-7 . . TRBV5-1 CASSSSTGTSYEQYF TGCGCCAGCAGCTCCTCAACGGGAACCTCCTACGAGCAGTACTTC
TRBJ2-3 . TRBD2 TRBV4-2 CASSPGLGADTQYF TGTGCCAGCAGCCCGGGACTAGGCGCGGATACGCAGTATTTT
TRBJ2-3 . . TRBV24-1 CATSGQGPDTQYF TGTGCCACCAGTGGGCAGGGCCCAGATACGCAGTATTTT
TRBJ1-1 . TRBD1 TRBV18 CASSRDRKNTEAFF TGTGCCAGCTCACGGGACAGAAAAAACACTGAAGCTTTCTTT
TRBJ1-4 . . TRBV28 CASTRGVPEKLFF TGTGCCAGCACCCGCGGGGTCCCTGAAAAACTGTTTTTT
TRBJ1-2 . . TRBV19 CASSIDAGTRSGYTF TGTGCCAGTAGTATAGATGCAGGGACAAGAAGTGGCTACACCTTC
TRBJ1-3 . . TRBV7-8 CASSLADSRSGNTIYF TGTGCCAGCAGCTTAGCGGACAGCCGCTCTGGAAACACCATATATTTT
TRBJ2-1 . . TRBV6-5 CASSRGAFSSNEQFF TGTGCCAGCAGTCGGGGGGCGTTCTCTTCCAATGAGCAGTTCTTC
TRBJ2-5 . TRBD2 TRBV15 CATSRGASGRAVETQYF TGTGCCACCAGCAGAGGGGCTAGCGGGAGGGCGGTAGAGACCCAGTACTTC
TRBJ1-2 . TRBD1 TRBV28 CASSLSVGGLYGYTF TGTGCCAGCAGTTTAAGCGTAGGGGGCCTCTATGGCTACACCTTC
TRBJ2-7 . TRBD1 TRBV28 CASSFLGQGGPYEQYF TGTGCCAGCAGTTTCCTGGGACAGGGGGGTCCCTACGAGCAGTACTTC
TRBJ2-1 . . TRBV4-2 CASSPWAGRLNNEQFF TGTGCCAGCAGCCCGTGGGCGGGGCGACTCAACAATGAGCAGTTCTTC
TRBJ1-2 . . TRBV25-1 CASSELGGMGGYTF TGTGCCAGCAGTGAATTAGGAGGGATGGGCGGCTACACCTTC
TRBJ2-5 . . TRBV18 CASSPGIQETQYF TGTGCCAGCTCACCCGGGATCCAAGAGACCCAGTACTTC
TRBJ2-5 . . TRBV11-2 CASSSTAGKGMETQYF TGTGCCAGCAGCTCCACGGCCGGGAAGGGAATGGAGACCCAGTACTTC
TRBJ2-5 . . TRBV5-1 CASSKELARLETQYF TGCGCCAGCAGCAAAGAACTAGCCCGGTTGGAGACCCAGTACTTC
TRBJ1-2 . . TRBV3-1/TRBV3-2 CASSPLGQSHGYTF TGTGCCAGCAGCCCATTAGGACAATCTCATGGCTACACCTTC
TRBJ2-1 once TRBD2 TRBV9 CASSRTSGSYNEQFF TGTGCCAGCAGCCGGACTAGCGGATCCTACAATGAGCAGTTCTTC
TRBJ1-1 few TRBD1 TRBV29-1 CSVTPQGGNTEAFF TGCAGCGTTACCCCCCAGGGGGGGAACACTGAAGCTTTCTTT
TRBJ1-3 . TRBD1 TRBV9 CASSVGGTAISGNTIYF TGTGCCAGCAGCGTGGGCGGGACAGCCATCTCTGGAAACACCATATATTTT
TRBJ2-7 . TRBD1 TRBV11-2 CASSRDRAVYEQYF TGTGCCAGCAGCCGGGACAGGGCCGTCTACGAGCAGTACTTC
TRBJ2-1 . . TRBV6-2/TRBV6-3 CASSSMSTINEQFF TGTGCCAGCAGCAGTATGAGTACGATCAATGAGCAGTTCTTC
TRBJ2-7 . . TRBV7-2 CASSLRRRGLSITYEQYF TGTGCCAGCAGCCTCCGCCGGAGGGGACTGTCCATCACCTACGAGCAGTACTTC
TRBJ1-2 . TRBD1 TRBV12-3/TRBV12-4 CASSWTGTGYTF TGTGCCAGCAGTTGGACAGGGACTGGCTACACCTTC
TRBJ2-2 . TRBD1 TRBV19 CASNTGQGSTGELFF TGTGCCAGTAACACCGGACAGGGAAGCACCGGGGAGCTGTTTTTT
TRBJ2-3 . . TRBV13 CASSLGVRDTDTQYF TGTGCCAGCAGCTTAGGGGTCCGGGACACAGATACGCAGTATTTT
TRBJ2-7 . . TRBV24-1 CATQGSYEQYF TGTGCCACCCAGGGCTCCTACGAGCAGTACTTC
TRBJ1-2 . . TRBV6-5 CASSPPGGEDGYTF TGTGCCAGCAGTCCCCCAGGAGGGGAGGATGGCTACACCTTC
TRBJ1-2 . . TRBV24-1 CATSEAGTSGKGYTF TGTGCCACCAGTGAGGCTGGGACATCCGGGAAGGGCTACACCTTC
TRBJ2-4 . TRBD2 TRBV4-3 CASSQIVAGAKNIQYF TGCGCCAGCAGCCAAATAGTAGCGGGGGCCAAAAACATTCAGTACTTC
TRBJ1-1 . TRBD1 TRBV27 CASRVGTGENVATEAFF TGTGCCAGCAGGGTTGGGACAGGGGAAAATGTGGCCACTGAAGCTTTCTTT
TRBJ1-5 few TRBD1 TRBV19 CASSTLGQGPFYQPQHF TGTGCCAGTAGTACGCTGGGACAGGGGCCCTTTTATCAGCCCCAGCATTTT
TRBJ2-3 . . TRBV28 CASSYSGTSTDTQYF TGTGCCAGCAGTTATTCGGGGACTAGCACAGATACGCAGTATTTT
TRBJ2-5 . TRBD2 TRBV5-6 CASSLVPPVAGQETQYF TGTGCCAGCAGCTTGGTCCCTCCGGTAGCGGGACAAGAGACCCAGTACTTC
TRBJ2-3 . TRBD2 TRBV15 CATSRTSGAPDTQYF TGTGCCACCAGCAGGACTAGCGGGGCCCCAGATACGCAGTATTTT
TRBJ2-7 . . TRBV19 CASSIVGTPYGQYF TGTGCCAGTAGTATAGTTGGGACACCCTACGGGCAGTACTTC
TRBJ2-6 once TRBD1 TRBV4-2 CASSLEGGASGANVLTF TGTGCCAGCAGCCTTGAAGGGGGCGCCTCTGGGGCCAACGTCCTGACTTTC
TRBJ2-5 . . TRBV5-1 CASSLAGSRGKETQYF TGCGCCAGCAGCTTGGCCGGATCTAGGGGCAAAGAGACCCAGTACTTC
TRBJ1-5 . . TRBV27 CASSFRYRDFNQPQHF TGTGCCAGCAGTTTTAGGTACCGGGACTTCAATCAGCCCCAGCATTTT
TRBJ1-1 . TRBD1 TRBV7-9 CASSFPGQGVTEAFF TGTGCCAGCAGCTTTCCCGGACAGGGTGTGACTGAAGCTTTCTTT
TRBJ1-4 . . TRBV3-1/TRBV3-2 CASSHRTGEKLFF TGTGCCAGCAGCCACCGTACAGGGGAAAAACTGTTTTTT